The clone carrying this T cell receptor (beta chain) showed up many times. The sample is drawn from a study of blood T cell repertoires in COVID-19. Using immunoSEQ multiplex PCR, the repertoire was profiled, and TCRdb retains in-frame clones only, with some absent. The sample includes some 180,000 clones, around 80% of them seen just once. Germline CDR1 LNHDA, CDR2 SQIVND (reference sequence). V lost 4 bases and J 6 bases, leaving 12 bases between the germline ends. CDR3 length equals 13 residues. The TCR was taken from a woman aged 60 to 75 with COVID-19, enrolled during active disease. This chain connects TRBV19 to TRBJ1-2; D remains unclear. The sequenced sample was peripheral blood. The CDR3 DNA is TGTGCCAGTAGTAGTGGGCAGTGGAATGGCTACACCTTC. This translates into CASSSGQWNGYTF.